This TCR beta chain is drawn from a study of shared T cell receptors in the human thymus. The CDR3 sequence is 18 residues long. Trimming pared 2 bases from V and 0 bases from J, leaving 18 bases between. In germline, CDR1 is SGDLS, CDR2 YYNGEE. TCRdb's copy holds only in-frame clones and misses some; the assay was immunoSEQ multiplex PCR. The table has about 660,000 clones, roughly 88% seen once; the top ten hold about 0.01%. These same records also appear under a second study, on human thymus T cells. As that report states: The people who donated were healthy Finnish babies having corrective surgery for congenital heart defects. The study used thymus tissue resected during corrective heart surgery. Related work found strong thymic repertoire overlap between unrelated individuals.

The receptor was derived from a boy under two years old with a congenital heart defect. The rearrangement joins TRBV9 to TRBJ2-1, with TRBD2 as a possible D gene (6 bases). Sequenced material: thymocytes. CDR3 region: CASSVGPLTSISYNEQFF. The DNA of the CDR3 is TGTGCCAGCAGCGTGGGGCCTTTGACTAGTATCTCCTACAATGAGCAGTTCTTC.